The 27 T cell receptor beta chains listed next were all sequenced from one sample in a study of blood T cell repertoires in COVID-19. Some clones are missing from TCRdb's copy, which holds only in-frame ones; the method was immunoSEQ multiplex PCR. The data contain about 210,000 clones, 81% of them singletons. Sequences were obtained from PBMCs or T cells enriched from blood (not recorded which). Source of these receptors: a woman aged 50 to 60 with acute COVID-19.

V gene TRBV18 combines with J gene TRBJ2-7, with D unclear. Per germline, CDR1 KGHSH and CDR2 LQKENI. V was clipped by 2 bases and J by 4 bases, with 9 bases between them. CDR3 length: 13 amino acids. DNA of the CDR3: TGTGCCAGCTCACCAAGTCAGGTTTACGAGCAGTACTTC. Protein product: CASSPSQVYEQYF.

The rearrangement joins TRBV24-1 to TRBJ1-1; D remains unclear. Trimming removed 6 bases from V and 0 bases from J, with 13 bases in between. Germline V lookup: CDR1 KGHDR, CDR2 SFDVKD. The CDR3 contains 15 residues. The CDR3 is CATSSSREVNTEAFF. CDR3 coding DNA: TGTGCCACCAGTTCATCGAGGGAGGTGAACACTGAAGCTTTCTTT.

This clone was counted a few times. V and J are TRBV25-1 and TRBJ2-7, with D uncertain. Trimming pared 1 base from V and 3 bases from J, leaving 13 bases between. Germline values: CDR1 MGHDK, CDR2 SYGVNS. The CDR3 sequence is 15 residues long. This chain's CDR3 is CASSEFIGASYEQYF. CDR3 nucleotides: TGTGCCAGCAGTGAATTCATCGGAGCGAGCTACGAGCAGTACTTC.

The chain employs TRBV2 and TRBJ1-1; the D is unclear. Trimming pared 7 bases from V and 7 bases from J, leaving 16 bases between. CDR1 is SNHLY and CDR2 is FYNNEI in the germline V gene. The CDR3 loop spans 13 amino acids. The CDR3 reads CASIHPLGLEAFF. The CDR3 nucleotides read TGTGCCAGCATCCACCCCCTTGGGCTTGAAGCTTTCTTT.

This clone was seen more than once but under ten times. The gene calls are TRBV7-9 and TRBJ2-7, with TRBD1 as a possible D gene (5 bases). This CDR3 comprises 14 residues. Germline V gives CDR1 SEHNR, CDR2 FQNEAQ (reference sequence). V shed 5 bases and J shed 3 bases, with 14 bases lying between them. The CDR3 DNA follows: TGTGCCAGCAGCCCCGACAGCATGAGCTACGAGCAGTACTTC. Translating gives CASSPDSMSYEQYF.

The chain has TRBV12-3 or TRBV12-4 and TRBJ2-7, with TRBD1 matching over 9 bases. This CDR3 comprises 13 residues. V was clipped by 6 bases and J by 2 bases; unmatched bases: 2. CDR3 in DNA: TGTGCCAGCAGGGGACAGGGACCCTACGAGCAGTACTTC. It encodes CASRGQGPYEQYF.

V is TRBV27 and J is TRBJ2-3; D is unresolved. Deletions cut 5 bases from V and 5 bases from J, with 5 bases between. Germline V CDR1 and CDR2: MNHEY, SMNVEV (reference sequence). This CDR3 region has 11 residues. The CDR3 DNA reads as TGTGCCAGCAGTCTTGTAGATACGCAGTATTTT. Protein: CASSLVDTQYF.

This clone occurred once. The chain carries TRBV11-2 and TRBJ2-3; 7 positions agree with TRBD2. The CDR3 contains 15 residues. Germline V lookup: CDR1 SGHAT, CDR2 FQNNGV. The junction had 9 bases not matched to a gene; V was cut back by 5 bases and J by 4 bases. CDR3 nucleotides: TGTGCCAGCAGCCAAGCGACTAGCCCCGCAGATACGCAGTATTTT. This gives the protein CASSQATSPADTQYF.

The CDR3 nucleotides read TGCGCCAGCAGCATACGGGACAGTAACACTGAAGCTTTCTTT. It encodes CASSIRDSNTEAFF. This chain links TRBV5-1 with TRBJ1-1; 7 bases agree with TRBD1. CDR3 length: 14 amino acids. V lost 4 bases to trimming and J lost 2 bases; unmatched junction nucleotides: 5. Germline V lookup: CDR1 SGHRS, CDR2 YFSETQ.

The chain has TRBV13 and TRBJ2-7, with TRBD2 matching over 12 bases. The CDR3 is made up of 15 amino acids. J was trimmed by 5 bases and V by 5 bases; bases with no gene match: 7. The germline gives CDR1 PRHDT, CDR2 FYEKMQ (reference sequence). Here the CDR3 reads CASSPRTSGVHEQYF. The DNA for the CDR3 is TGTGCCAGCAGCCCCCGGACTAGCGGGGTACACGAGCAGTACTTC.

V gene TRBV4-3 combines with J gene TRBJ2-7, with TRBD2 as a possible D gene (5 bases). Germline CDR1 is LGHNA and CDR2 is YSLEER. This CDR3 region has 15 residues. V was clipped by 2 bases and J by 0 bases, with 11 bases between them. Written as DNA, the CDR3 is TGCGCCAGCAGCCAATTACTAGGAGTCTCCTACGAGCAGTACTTC. Amino acids: CASSQLLGVSYEQYF.

The V gene is TRBV15, the J gene TRBJ1-5; possibly TRBD1 for D (6 bases). This CDR3 comprises 16 residues. V was shortened by 0 bases and J by 3 bases, with 12 bases between the two germline ends. Germline loops: CDR1 LNHNV, CDR2 YYDKDF (reference sequence). CDR3: CATSRDDRFPNQPQHF. CDR3 in DNA: TGTGCCACCAGCAGAGACGACAGGTTCCCCAATCAGCCCCAGCATTTT. The variable domain in full, with the rest retrieved from reference TRBV15 and TRBJ1-5, is DAMVIQNPRYQVTQFGKPVTLSCSQTLNHNVMYWYQQKSSQAPKLLFHYYDKDFNNEADTPDNFQSRRPNTSFCFLDIRSPGLGDTAMYLCATSRDDRFPNQPQHFGDGTRLSIL.

The V call is TRBV5-1, the J call TRBJ1-4; TRBD1 is a possible D gene (6 bases). Trimming stripped 4 bases from V and 5 bases from J, with 12 bases between. The CDR3 length is 14 residues. The V gene's germline CDR1 is SGHRS and CDR2 YFSETQ. CDR3 bases: TGCGCCAGCAGCGGCACGACAGGAAATGAAAAACTGTTTTTT. Protein: CASSGTTGNEKLFF. Full variable domain (rest looked up from reference TRBV5-1 and TRBJ1-4): KAGVTQTPRYLIKTRGQQVTLSCSPISGHRSVSWYQQTPGQGLQFLFEYFSETQRNKGNFPGRFSGRQFSNSRSEMNVSTLELGDSALYLCASSGTTGNEKLFFGSGTQLSVL.

The rearrangement links TRBV2 to TRBJ1-5, with 9 bases aligning to TRBD1. V lost 6 bases and J lost 9; bases outside the gene matches: 12. The germline CDR1 and CDR2 sequences are SNHLY and FYNNEI. The CDR3 has 15 amino acids. CDR3 in amino acids: CASSREDRGRAPQHF. CDR3 DNA sequence: TGTGCCAGCAGCCGAGAGGACAGGGGAAGGGCGCCCCAGCATTTT.

The CDR3 is CASSPPDRAETQYF. The CDR3 DNA sequence: TGTGCCAGCTCACCACCGGACAGGGCAGAGACCCAGTACTTC. The chain couples TRBV18 to TRBJ2-5, with 8 bases matching TRBD1. The CDR3 covers 14 residues. Germline V lookup: CDR1 KGHSH, CDR2 LQKENI. V lost 0 bases and J lost 4; bases outside the gene matches: 1.

The rearrangement uses TRBV18 and TRBJ2-1, with 11 bases matching TRBD2. CDR1 and CDR2 from the germline V gene are KGHSH and LQKENI. The CDR3 extends over 15 amino acids. J lost 8 bases, V lost 3 bases, and 6 bases had no gene match. The CDR3 DNA is TGTGCCAGCTCACCCGGACTAGCGGGTAACTATGAGCAGTTCTTC. Translated: CASSPGLAGNYEQFF.

The sample holds a few counts of this clone. V usage is TRBV18 and J usage is TRBJ1-4; 7 bases align to TRBD1. CDR3 length: 14 residues. CDR1 and CDR2 from the germline V gene are KGHSH and LQKENI. J lost 8 bases, V lost 2 bases, and 5 bases had no gene match. The CDR3 is CASSPGTAGEKLFF. In nucleotides, the CDR3 is TGTGCCAGCTCACCAGGGACAGCCGGGGAAAAACTGTTTTTT.

This clone has a handful of counts. The chain links TRBV7-3 to TRBJ2-1, with TRBD2 matching 10 bases. Germline assignment: CDR1 SGHTA and CDR2 FQGTGA. J lost 0 bases, V lost 7 bases, and 3 bases had no gene match. CDR3 size: 15 residues. CDR3 protein: CASTLAGSSYNEQFF. The DNA of the CDR3 is TGTGCCAGCACACTAGCGGGAAGCTCCTACAATGAGCAGTTCTTC.

The CDR3 coding sequence is TGCAGTGCTAGTCTCGGGGGGCAATCCTACGAGCAGTACTTC. It specifies CSASLGGQSYEQYF. The J gene is TRBJ2-7, the V gene TRBV20-1, with D possibly matching TRBD2 (7 bases). CDR1 is DFQATT, CDR2 SNEGSKA, per germline (reference sequence). This CDR3 comprises 14 residues. Trimming shortened V by 3 bases and J by 1 base, and 13 bases separated the two germline ends.

V usage is TRBV4-1 and J usage is TRBJ1-5, with TRBD1 as a possible D gene (6 bases). Trimming shortened V by 4 bases and J by 5 bases, and 12 bases separated the two germline ends. Germline lookup yields CDR1 MGHRA and CDR2 YSYEKL. The CDR3 contains 14 residues. CDR3 loop: CASSLQGLDQPQHF. The DNA for the CDR3 is TGCGCCAGCAGCCTACAGGGTTTGGATCAGCCCCAGCATTTT.

The chain is built from TRBV3-1 (or the pseudogene TRBV3-2) and TRBJ2-7, with 9 bases fitting TRBD1. This CDR3 comprises 15 residues. The J segment lost 4 bases and the V segment lost 1 base, leaving 5 bases of the junction unmatched. CDR1 LGHDT and CDR2 YNNKEL come from the germline V gene (reference sequence). The CDR3 region is CASSQAGTGYYEQYF. Written as DNA, the CDR3 is TGTGCCAGCAGCCAAGCTGGGACAGGGTATTACGAGCAGTACTTC.

The CDR3 nucleotides are TGTGCCAGCACCACATTCAGAGCCGGGATATATTACTTC. Its translation is CASTTFRAGIYYF. The chain combines TRBV28 with TRBJ2-7; TRBD2 is a possible D gene (5 bases). CDR1 and CDR2 (germline): MDHEN, SYDVKM. CDR3 length: 13 residues. V was trimmed by 7 bases and J by 13 bases, leaving 23 bases between them.

This clone has just one count. V usage is TRBV3-1 (or the pseudogene TRBV3-2) and J usage is TRBJ2-7, with TRBD1 identical over 7 bases. The CDR3 length is 15 residues. V shed 4 bases and J 4 bases; nucleotides not matched to a gene: 10. The germline gives CDR1 LGHDT, CDR2 YNNKEL (reference sequence). The CDR3 nucleotides read TGTGCCAGCAGCCGTATGACAGGGTTGGGTTACGAGCAGTACTTC. This codes for CASSRMTGLGYEQYF.

Worth noting for this clone: The identical CDR3 is also encoded by other nucleotide sequences in the sample. The V and J genes are TRBV6-5 and TRBJ1-2; 11 nucleotides line up with TRBD1. This CDR3 has 16 residues. CDR1 MNHEY and CDR2 SVGAGI come from the germline V gene. Losses at the gene ends were 0 bases for V and 4 bases for J; bases not matched to a gene: 4. For the CDR3, the DNA is TGTGCCAGCAGTTACTCCCGGACAGGGGGCGGCTATGGCTACACCTTC. Protein: CASSYSRTGGGYGYTF.

This clone was detected only a few times. The V call is TRBV2, the J call TRBJ1-5; 7 nucleotides line up with TRBD1. This CDR3 contains 13 residues. The germline V gene has CDR1 SNHLY and CDR2 FYNNEI. V lost 8 bases, J lost 6 bases, and 7 bases stayed unmatched. The CDR3: CASWPGGSQPQHF. Here the CDR3 DNA reads TGTGCCAGCTGGCCAGGGGGAAGTCAGCCCCAGCATTTT.

The chain carries TRBV27 and TRBJ2-3; 7 bases line up with TRBD2. This CDR3 comprises 15 residues. The V gene's germline CDR1 is MNHEY and CDR2 SMNVEV (reference sequence). Trimming took 6 bases from V and 3 from J; bases not matched to a gene: 9. The CDR3 sequence is CASRSWGGMTDTQYF. The CDR3 nucleotides are TGTGCCAGCAGATCATGGGGGGGGATGACAGATACGCAGTATTTT.

The chain recombines TRBV5-1 with TRBJ2-5; maybe TRBD1 (6 bases). There are 15 residues in the CDR3. Trimming took off 4 bases at V and 1 base at J, with 14 bases between the two ends. Per germline, CDR1 SGHRS and CDR2 YFSETQ. The CDR3 coding sequence is TGCGCCAGCAGCACCCAGACAGGTTCCCAAGAGACCCAGTACTTC. Its protein product is CASSTQTGSQETQYF.